This record looks at one TCR beta chain sequence and its context. This sample is part of a study of technical replicates of blood from several donors. V dropped 1 base and J dropped 11 bases, with 9 bases sitting between them. The CDR3 length is 12 residues. Germline assignment: CDR1 SGHDN and CDR2 FVKESK. Some clones are missing from TCRdb's copy, which holds only in-frame ones; the method was immunoSEQ multiplex PCR. The sample yields over 50,000 clones, approximately 86% seen once. The specimen sequenced was PBMCs. This clonotype was sampled from a human donor in good health. Some clones in this sample may be carry-over from other donors' samples. The rearrangement links TRBV14 to TRBJ2-1; TRBD1 might be the D (6 bases). The CDR3 spells CASSQGGRKQFF. The CDR3 DNA is TGTGCCAGCAGCCAAGGGGGGCGTAAGCAGTTCTTC.